Listed below are T cell receptor beta chains from one sample, sequenced in a study of blood T cell repertoires in COVID-19. Sequenced by immunoSEQ multiplex PCR; TCRdb stores in-frame clones only, minus some. The data hold roughly 140,000 clones, with more than 75% observed a single time. Source material: peripheral blood. Receptors were obtained from a woman between 45 and 65 years old with acute or convalescent COVID-19. Both conserved end residues are part of each CDR3. The order of the fields is J gene, V gene, clone size, CDR3 protein. Not every row has a clone size; where given, it reads once, few, many or a size class.

TRBJ1-2 | TRBV6-5 | . | CASKGQIYGYTF
TRBJ1-1 | TRBV7-3 | . | CASSLTWGEGTEAFF
TRBJ1-4 | TRBV12-3/TRBV12-4 | few | CASSAGGHEKLFF
TRBJ2-7 | TRBV9 | . | CASSGRGDGVEQYF
TRBJ2-3 | TRBV7-9 | . | CASSRGSAGTDTQYF
TRBJ1-1 | TRBV5-6 | . | CASRRQEAEAFF
TRBJ2-1 | TRBV11-2 | . | CASSPRGGLSSYNEQFF
TRBJ1-3 | TRBV4-1 | . | CASSLQGGSSGNTIYF
TRBJ2-3 | TRBV27 | few | CASSSRTSGGRATQYF
TRBJ2-5 | TRBV28 | . | CASSPRGGLTETQYF
TRBJ1-6 | TRBV30 | . | CAWDTGYSPLHF
TRBJ2-1 | TRBV19 | . | CASSIGDSYFTYNEQFF
TRBJ1-2 | TRBV5-1 | . | CASSTDRGGYTF
TRBJ2-1 | TRBV24-1 | . | CATARHPDRDNEQFF
TRBJ2-7 | TRBV7-2 | . | CASSPRGGRFHEQYF
TRBJ1-2 | TRBV7-2 | . | CASSLGLSLYGYTF
TRBJ1-5 | TRBV10-3 | . | CAITDSERQPQHF
TRBJ1-2 | TRBV7-3 | . | CASSLMGGPNYGYTF
TRBJ2-2 | TRBV7-9 | once | CASSLGRRGKAGELFF
TRBJ2-2 | TRBV2 | . | CASPRGANGELFF
TRBJ1-2 | TRBV6-1 | . | CASSEPTRTGGDGYTF
TRBJ1-6 | TRBV30 | . | CAWSATGGDSPLHF
TRBJ1-5 | TRBV28 | . | CASSLLRLNQPQHF
TRBJ1-1 | TRBV7-9 | . | CASSLGEDTEAFF
TRBJ1-4 | TRBV3-1/TRBV3-2 | . | CASSQELSFNEKLFF
TRBJ2-3 | TRBV5-1 | . | CASSLALAGTDTQYF
TRBJ1-2 | TRBV27 | . | CASSSVGLGSYGYTF
TRBJ2-2 | TRBV7-3 | . | CASSLLTGELFF
TRBJ2-3 | TRBV4-3 | . | CASSQAPTSGGRSDTQYF
TRBJ1-1 | TRBV5-1 | . | CASRLRQGVNTEAFF
TRBJ2-7 | TRBV2 | . | CASSLRDIYEQYF
TRBJ2-7 | TRBV6-2/TRBV6-3 | . | CASSYRDRTYEQYF
TRBJ1-2 | TRBV9 | . | CASSASTGSPGYTF
TRBJ1-2 | TRBV5-1 | . | CASSWTTDRGRGGYTF
TRBJ1-1 | TRBV6-5 | . | CASSSPGQNTEAFF
TRBJ2-5 | TRBV24-1 | . | CATSDPGQGRETQYF
TRBJ1-2 | TRBV18 | . | CASSPPAGGGLHGYTF
TRBJ2-5 | TRBV7-6 | . | CASSLGQGYQETQYF
TRBJ1-5 | TRBV29-1 | . | CSVRVQGSNQPQHF
TRBJ1-5 | TRBV28 | . | CASTQGSVHQPQHF
TRBJ1-6 | TRBV6-5 | . | CASSYSGGDNSPLHF
TRBJ2-2 | TRBV7-8 | . | CASSPTRAGRGGELFF
TRBJ2-3 | TRBV9 | once | CASSVRTSGGGADTQYF
TRBJ2-1 | TRBV24-1 | . | CATSDAGKAGEQFF
TRBJ1-6 | TRBV7-9 | . | CASSLGGGSPLHF
TRBJ1-6 | TRBV9 | . | CASSAGGDNYNSPLHF
TRBJ2-6 | TRBV29-1 | once | CSASGANVLTF
TRBJ2-1 | TRBV7-2 | . | CASSIEAGRSYNEQFF
TRBJ1-5 | TRBV2 | . | CASSVIPAAQPQHF
TRBJ2-2 | TRBV5-1 | . | CASSLASANTGELFF
TRBJ1-1 | TRBV7-2 | once | CASSSPGGMNTEAFF
TRBJ2-2 | TRBV6-6 | . | CASAGDRTNTGELFF
TRBJ2-2 | TRBV2 | few | CATEPPGQGLAGELFF
TRBJ1-1 | TRBV9 | few | CASSASPTSNTEAFF